This T cell receptor beta chain was recovered during a study of neoadjuvant nivolumab and ipilimumab in lung cancer (dated by TCRdb to about 2020). Looking at the study overall: Nivolumab was administered intravenously at 3 mg/kg on days 1, 15 and 29, and in the combination arm ipilimumab 1 mg/kg was added on day 1 only. For each study arm, the primary endpoint of the trial was the rate of major pathologic response (MPR) in the intention-to-treat population. Of the 45 or so patients with operable NSCLC treated in the trial, about 23 were randomized to nivolumab monotherapy and 21 to nivolumab plus ipilimumab. The study compared TCR repertoires in pretherapy (baseline) peripheral blood with TCR repertoires in tumors resected at surgery after neoadjuvant immune checkpoint blockade. Seven patients had matched pretherapy and resected tumor pairs analyzed, with four treated with nivolumab and three with nivolumab plus ipilimumab. What the authors observed across the whole study: Pretherapy blood TCR richness correlated positively with richness in tumors resected after neoadjuvant therapy (Spearman R ≈ 0.8). TCR richness and clonality were greater in resected tumors than in tumor-adjacent uninvolved lung, and increases were seen in more dual-therapy-treated tumors. No significant correlation was found between TCR clonality and pathologic tumor regression, and only one major-pathologic-response sample was available for the clonality analysis. TCR sequencing was performed in a small number of samples. From pretherapy to surgery, tumor T-cell richness and clonality increased in three of three dual-therapy tumors but in only two of four nivolumab-treated tumors.

Germline trimming: 4 bases from V, 5 bases from J; junction bases outside gene matches: 4. From the germline V gene, CDR1 is KGHSH and CDR2 is LQKENI. There are 15 amino acids in the CDR3, from cysteine to phenylalanine inclusive. The entry retains the CDR3 DNA only, 45 bases that are in frame from base 1. This clone has a handful of counts. What antigen it recognizes has not been identified. No base quality values were provided; no much bigger clone lies one nucleotide off. Libraries came from the immunoSEQ multiplex PCR assay. Turning to the authors' computational methods: Repertoires were summarized in terms of richness and clonality, and significantly expanded and contracted clones between pre- and post-therapy samples were identified. Here the immuneACCESS table is served through TCRdb, limited to in-frame sequences with V and J called. Missing clones are a known gap in these copies; in checked studies unresolved V genes cover under half, and the rest lacks a known reason. That table is the source of V, J and clone size, and D and trimming were worked out from the DNA. In this sample the table shows approximately 7,200 clones, around 83% of which occur a single time. 5.5% to 8% of the sample goes to the ten largest clones.

The sample's time point label is to be understood as: at surgical resection after neoadjuvant nivolumab +/- ipilimumab. Samples were obtained from the phase 2 randomized NEOSTAR trial, in which neoadjuvant nivolumab or nivolumab plus ipilimumab followed by surgery was tested in operable NSCLC. Recombination connected TRBV18 to TRBJ2-3, with TRBD2 matching 12 junction bases. The specimen comprised tumor tissue, sampled after neoadjuvant nivolumab, alone or with ipilimumab, at or shortly before surgery. This TCR was recovered from an adult with non-small cell lung cancer. The CDR3 region: CASSRSTSGGDTQYF. The DNA reads as follows: TGTGCCAGCTCACGATCGACTAGCGGGGGAGATACGCAGTATTTT.